The clone carrying this T cell receptor beta chain came up once. Measured with immunoSEQ multiplex PCR; TCRdb has only the in-frame clones, and not every one. The sample holds 30,000 or so clones, roughly 84% seen once. The ends lost 4 bases at V and 3 bases at J; junction bases unmatched: 4. The CDR3 is 14 amino acids. Germline V gene lookup returns CDR1 LNHDA and CDR2 SQIVND (reference sequence). The sample originates from a study of sequential checkpoint blockade in melanoma. The wider study: Randomization was 1:1 between first-line nivolumab→ipilimumab and ipilimumab→nivolumab.

The treatment denotes: randomized to nivolumab then ipilimumab (arm A) or the reverse (arm B). This chain links TRBV19 with TRBJ1-2, with 8 bases lining up with TRBD1. The clonotype originates from a human donor with melanoma. The source material was CD8+ T cells sorted from blood (inferred from file names), sampled from a patient given nivolumab and ipilimumab in sequence. This chain's CDR3 is CASSTTGDDYGYTF. The CDR3 DNA is TGTGCCAGTAGTACGACAGGGGACGACTATGGCTACACCTTC.